A selection of T cell receptor beta chains follows, all from one sample in a study of control samples from healthy donors and cancer patients. This table comes from immunoSEQ multiplex PCR, and its TCRdb copy is limited to in-frame clones, with some not included. The table lists roughly 80,000 clones, about 90% of them singletons, with around 5.4% in the top ten. Sequenced input: blood. Receptor source: a man between 45 and 60 years old in good health. Each CDR3 is given with its conserved first and last residue. A D gene is named only where the DNA matches it firmly. Size tells how often a clone was seen (once, few, many) or the class of an expanded clone, and some rows leave it out.

.,.,TRBJ2-1,TRBV3-1/TRBV3-2,TGTGCCAGCAGCCAAGAGGGCGGAGGCTCCTACAATGAGCAGTTCTTC,CASSQEGGGSYNEQFF
.,.,TRBJ2-7,TRBV5-6,TGTGCCAGCAGCTTGTTGGGACCGAGAACATACGAGCAGTACTTC,CASSLLGPRTYEQYF
.,TRBD1,TRBJ2-5,TRBV18,TGTGCCAGCTCACCATGGGGACAGATGGAGACCCAGTACTTC,CASSPWGQMETQYF
.,TRBD1,TRBJ2-7,TRBV4-2,TGTGCCAGCAGCCTGGACAGGGCAAACTACGAGCAGTACTTC,CASSLDRANYEQYF
once,.,TRBJ1-1,TRBV5-6,TGTGCCAGCAGCTTGGGCCCGGGCGTGAACACTGAAGCTTTCTTT,CASSLGPGVNTEAFF
once,.,TRBJ2-3,TRBV4-1,TGCGCCAGCAGCCAAGAAGGGGTAGGGACAGATACGCAGTATTTT,CASSQEGVGTDTQYF
once,.,TRBJ2-7,TRBV20-1,TGCAGTGCTAGAAAAGACTACGAGCAGTACTTC,CSARKDYEQYF
.,.,TRBJ1-1,TRBV15,TGTGCCACCAGTACCCAAGGGGGGCTCAAGGACACTGAAGCTTTCTTT,CATSTQGGLKDTEAFF
.,TRBD2,TRBJ2-2,TRBV19,TGTGCCTCACTAGCGGGGGACCTCCCCGGGGAGCTGTTTTTT,CASLAGDLPGELFF
.,.,TRBJ1-2,TRBV6-5,TGTGCCAGCAGGCGACTATATAGGGGGACTTATGGCTACACCTTC,CASRRLYRGTYGYTF
.,.,TRBJ1-1,TRBV12-3/TRBV12-4,TGTGCCAGCAGTTTTGGCAGGGGCACTGAAGCTTTCTTT,CASSFGRGTEAFF
.,.,TRBJ2-5,TRBV20-1,TGCAGTGCTAGAGGAGTAGAGACCCAGTACTTC,CSARGVETQYF
.,TRBD1,TRBJ1-3,TRBV2,TGTGCCAGCAGCGAGGGGGGACAGGGAGCAAACACCATATATTTT,CASSEGGQGANTIYF
once,TRBD1,TRBJ1-1,TRBV30,TGTGCCTGGCACAGGGGGGAAGCTTTCTTT,CAWHRGEAFF
.,.,TRBJ1-2,TRBV5-1,TGCGCCAGCAGCTCCTTGGAAGTTGAGGGCTACACCTTC,CASSSLEVEGYTF
.,TRBD2,TRBJ2-3,TRBV4-1,TGCGCCAGCAGCCAAACTAGCGGAAGCACAGATACGCAGTATTTT,CASSQTSGSTDTQYF
few,TRBD1,TRBJ2-5,TRBV11-2,TGTGCCAGCAGCAGAGACAGGGGGGAGACCCAGTACTTC,CASSRDRGETQYF
.,.,TRBJ1-4,TRBV12-3/TRBV12-4,TGTGCCAGCAGTTTGCCAGGGGTAGAAAAACTGTTTTTT,CASSLPGVEKLFF
.,.,TRBJ1-2,TRBV21-1,TGTGCCAGCAGCAAAGATGGGTTCCCTATTGACACCTTC,CASSKDGFPIDTF
.,.,TRBJ2-2,TRBV18,TGTGCCAGCTCACAACTCGGACGGGCGAACACCGGGGAGCTGTTTTTT,CASSQLGRANTGELFF
.,.,TRBJ1-1,TRBV27,TGTGCCAGCAGTTTATCGGGACAACGAATCATGAACACTGAAGCTTTCTTT,CASSLSGQRIMNTEAFF
.,.,TRBJ1-3,TRBV9,TGTGCCAGCAGCGTAGGACCCGGGGGATCCTCTGGAAACACCATATATTTT,CASSVGPGGSSGNTIYF
.,TRBD1,TRBJ2-7,TRBV5-5,TGTGCCAGCCGCAAGGGGGCGACCTACGAGCAGTACTTC,CASRKGATYEQYF